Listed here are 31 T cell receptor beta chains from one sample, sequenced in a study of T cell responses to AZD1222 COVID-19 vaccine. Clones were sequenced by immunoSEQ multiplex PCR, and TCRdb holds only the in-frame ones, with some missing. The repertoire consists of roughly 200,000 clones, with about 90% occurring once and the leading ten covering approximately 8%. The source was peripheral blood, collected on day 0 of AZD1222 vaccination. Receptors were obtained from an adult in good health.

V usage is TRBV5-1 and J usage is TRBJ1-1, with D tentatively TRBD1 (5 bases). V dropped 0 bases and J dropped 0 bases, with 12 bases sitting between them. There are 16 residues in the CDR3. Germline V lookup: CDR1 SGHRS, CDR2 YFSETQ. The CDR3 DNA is TGCGCCAGCAGCTTGGTTGGGACGCGGATGAACACTGAAGCTTTCTTT. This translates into CASSLVGTRMNTEAFF. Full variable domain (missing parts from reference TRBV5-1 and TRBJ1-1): KAGVTQTPRYLIKTRGQQVTLSCSPISGHRSVSWYQQTPGQGLQFLFEYFSETQRNKGNFPGRFSGRQFSNSRSEMNVSTLELGDSALYLCASSLVGTRMNTEAFFGQGTRLTVV.

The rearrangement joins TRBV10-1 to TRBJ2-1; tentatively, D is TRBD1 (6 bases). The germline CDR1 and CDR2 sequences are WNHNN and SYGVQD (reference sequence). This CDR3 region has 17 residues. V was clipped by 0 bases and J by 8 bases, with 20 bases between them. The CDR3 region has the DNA TGCGCCAGCAGTGAGTCCTGGGGGCAGGGCCCGCTGGATGAGCAGTTCTTC. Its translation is CASSESWGQGPLDEQFF.

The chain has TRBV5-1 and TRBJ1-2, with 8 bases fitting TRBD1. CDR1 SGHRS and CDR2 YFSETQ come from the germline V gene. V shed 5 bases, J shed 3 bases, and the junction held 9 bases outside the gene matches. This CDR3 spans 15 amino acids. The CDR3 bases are TGCGCCAGCAGAGAAGAGGACAGGGTGGACTATGGCTACACCTTC. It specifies CASREEDRVDYGYTF.

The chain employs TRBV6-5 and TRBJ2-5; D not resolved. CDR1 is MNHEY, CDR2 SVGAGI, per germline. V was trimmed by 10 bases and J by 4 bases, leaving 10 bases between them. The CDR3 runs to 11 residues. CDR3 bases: TGTGCCACCGGGTGGGCAGAGACCCAGTACTTC. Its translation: CATGWAETQYF.

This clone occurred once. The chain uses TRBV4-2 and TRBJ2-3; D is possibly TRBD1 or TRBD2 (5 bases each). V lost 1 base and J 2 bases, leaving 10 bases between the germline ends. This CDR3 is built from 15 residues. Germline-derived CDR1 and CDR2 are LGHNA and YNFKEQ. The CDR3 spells CASSQGGESTDTQYF. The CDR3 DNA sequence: TGTGCCAGCAGCCAAGGAGGGGAGTCCACAGATACGCAGTATTTT.

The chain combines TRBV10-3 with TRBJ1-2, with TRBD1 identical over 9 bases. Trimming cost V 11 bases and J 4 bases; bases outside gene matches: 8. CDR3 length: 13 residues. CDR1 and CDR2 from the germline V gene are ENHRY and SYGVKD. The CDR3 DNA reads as TGTGCCGTTACAGGGGGCGCGGGCTATGGCTACACCTTC. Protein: CAVTGGAGYGYTF.

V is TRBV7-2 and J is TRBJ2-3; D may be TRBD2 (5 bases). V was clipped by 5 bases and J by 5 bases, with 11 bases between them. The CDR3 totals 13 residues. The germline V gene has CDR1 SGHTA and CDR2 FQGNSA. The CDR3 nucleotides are TGTGCCAGCAGCACCTCCGGGGTAGATACGCAGTATTTT. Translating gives CASSTSGVDTQYF.

The DNA for the CDR3 is TGTGCCAGCAGCTTGCAGGAGGGCTACGAGCAGTACTTC. Its translation is CASSLQEGYEQYF. The rearrangement links TRBV5-4 to TRBJ2-7, with a possible D match to TRBD2 (6 bases). CDR1 and CDR2 (germline): SGHNT, YYREEE (reference sequence). Trimming removed 1 base from V and 3 bases from J, with 8 bases in between. This CDR3 has 13 residues.

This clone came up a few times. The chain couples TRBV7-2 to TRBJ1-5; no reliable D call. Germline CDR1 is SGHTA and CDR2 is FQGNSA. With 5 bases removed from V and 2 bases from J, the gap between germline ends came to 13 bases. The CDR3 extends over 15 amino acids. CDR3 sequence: CASSPGPAGNQPQHF. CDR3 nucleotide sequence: TGTGCCAGCAGCCCGGGCCCTGCAGGCAATCAGCCCCAGCATTTT.

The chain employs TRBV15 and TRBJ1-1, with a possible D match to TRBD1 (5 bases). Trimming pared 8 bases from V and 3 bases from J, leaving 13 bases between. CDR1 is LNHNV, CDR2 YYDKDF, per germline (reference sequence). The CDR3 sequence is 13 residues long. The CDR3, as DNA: TGTGCCACCCAACGGGGGTTCGACACTGAAGCTTTCTTT. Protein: CATQRGFDTEAFF.

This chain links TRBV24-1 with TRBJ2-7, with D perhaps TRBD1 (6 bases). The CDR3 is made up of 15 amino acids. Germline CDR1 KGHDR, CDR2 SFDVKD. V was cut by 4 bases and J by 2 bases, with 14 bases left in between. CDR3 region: CATSDMDSPTYEQYF. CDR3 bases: TGTGCCACCAGTGACATGGACAGCCCGACCTACGAGCAGTACTTC.

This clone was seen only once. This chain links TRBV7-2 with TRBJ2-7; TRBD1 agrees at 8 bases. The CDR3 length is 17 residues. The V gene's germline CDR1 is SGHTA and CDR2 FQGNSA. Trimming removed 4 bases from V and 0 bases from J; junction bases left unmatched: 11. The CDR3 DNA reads TGTGCCAGCAGCTCGCGCCGGGACAGGTTCTCCTCCTACGAGCAGTACTTC. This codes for CASSSRRDRFSSYEQYF. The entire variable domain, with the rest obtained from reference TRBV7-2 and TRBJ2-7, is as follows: GAGVSQSPSNKVTEKGKDVELRCDPISGHTALYWYRQSLGQGLEFLIYFQGNSAPDKSGLPSDRFSAERTGGSVSTLTIQRTQQEDSAVYLCASSSRRDRFSSYEQYFGPGTRLTVT.

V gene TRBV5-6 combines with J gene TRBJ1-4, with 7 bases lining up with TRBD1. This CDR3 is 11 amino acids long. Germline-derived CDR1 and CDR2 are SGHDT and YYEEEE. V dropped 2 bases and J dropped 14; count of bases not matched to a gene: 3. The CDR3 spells CASSLKDRLFF. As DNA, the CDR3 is TGTGCCAGCAGCTTAAAGGACAGGCTGTTTTTT.

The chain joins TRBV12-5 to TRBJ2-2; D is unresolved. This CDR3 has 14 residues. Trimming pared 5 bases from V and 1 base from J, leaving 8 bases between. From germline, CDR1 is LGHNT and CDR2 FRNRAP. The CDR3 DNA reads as TGTGCTAGTGGTCTTGAACTGAACACCGGGGAGCTGTTTTTT. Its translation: CASGLELNTGELFF.

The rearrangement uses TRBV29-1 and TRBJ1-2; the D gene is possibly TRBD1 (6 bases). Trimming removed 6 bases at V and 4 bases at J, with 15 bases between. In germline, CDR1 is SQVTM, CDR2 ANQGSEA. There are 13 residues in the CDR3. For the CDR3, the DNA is TGCAGCGTAGAATTAACGACAGGCTATGGCTACACCTTC. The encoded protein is CSVELTTGYGYTF.

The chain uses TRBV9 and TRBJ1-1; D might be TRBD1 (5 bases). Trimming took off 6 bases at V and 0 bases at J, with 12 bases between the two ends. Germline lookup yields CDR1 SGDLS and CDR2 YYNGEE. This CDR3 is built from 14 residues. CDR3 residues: CASNPGGVNTEAFF. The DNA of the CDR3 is TGTGCCAGCAACCCCGGGGGGGTGAACACTGAAGCTTTCTTT.

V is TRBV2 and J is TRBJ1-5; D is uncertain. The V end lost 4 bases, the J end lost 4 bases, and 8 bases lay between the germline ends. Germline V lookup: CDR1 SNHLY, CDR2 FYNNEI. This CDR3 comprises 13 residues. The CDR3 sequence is CASSGPLNQPQHF. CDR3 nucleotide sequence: TGTGCCAGCAGTGGACCTCTTAATCAGCCCCAGCATTTT.

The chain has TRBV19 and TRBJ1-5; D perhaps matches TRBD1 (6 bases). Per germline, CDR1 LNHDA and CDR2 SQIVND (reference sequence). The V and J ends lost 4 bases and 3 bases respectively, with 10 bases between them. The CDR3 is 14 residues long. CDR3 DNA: TGTGCCAGTAGTACGACAGGTTACAATCAGCCCCAGCATTTT. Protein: CASSTTGYNQPQHF.

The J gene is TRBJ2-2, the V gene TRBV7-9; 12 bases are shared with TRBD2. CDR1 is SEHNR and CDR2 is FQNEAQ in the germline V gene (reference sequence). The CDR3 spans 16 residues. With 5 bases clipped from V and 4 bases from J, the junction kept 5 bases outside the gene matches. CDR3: CASSTRLAGVTGELFF. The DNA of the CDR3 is TGTGCCAGCAGCACCAGACTAGCGGGGGTCACCGGGGAGCTGTTTTTT.

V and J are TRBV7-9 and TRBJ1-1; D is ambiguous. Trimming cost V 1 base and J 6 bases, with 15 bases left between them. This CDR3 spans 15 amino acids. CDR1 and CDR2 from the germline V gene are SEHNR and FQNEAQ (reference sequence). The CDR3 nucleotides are TGTGCCAGCAGCTTAGGATCGGGCCACTATGCTGAAGCTTTCTTT. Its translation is CASSLGSGHYAEAFF.

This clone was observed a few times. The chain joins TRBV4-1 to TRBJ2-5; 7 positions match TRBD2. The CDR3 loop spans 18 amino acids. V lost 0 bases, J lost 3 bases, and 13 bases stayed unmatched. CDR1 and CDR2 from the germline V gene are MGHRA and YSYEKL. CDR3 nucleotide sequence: TGCGCCAGCAGCCAAGATCGTGGGGGACTATTTCGTGAAGAGACCCAGTACTTC. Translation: CASSQDRGGLFREETQYF.

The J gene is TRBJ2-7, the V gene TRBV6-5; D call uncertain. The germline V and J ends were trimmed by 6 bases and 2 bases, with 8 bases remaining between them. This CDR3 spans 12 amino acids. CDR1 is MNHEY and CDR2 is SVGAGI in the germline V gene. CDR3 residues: CASSTDTYEQYF. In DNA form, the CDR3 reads TGTGCCAGCAGCACCGATACCTACGAGCAGTACTTC.

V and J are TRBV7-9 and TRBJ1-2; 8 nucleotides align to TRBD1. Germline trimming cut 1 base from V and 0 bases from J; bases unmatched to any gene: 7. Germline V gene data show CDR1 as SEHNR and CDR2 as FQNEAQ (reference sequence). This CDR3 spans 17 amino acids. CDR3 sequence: CASSLEGTGLANYGYTF. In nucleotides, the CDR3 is TGTGCCAGCAGCTTAGAAGGGACAGGTCTAGCTAACTATGGCTACACCTTC.

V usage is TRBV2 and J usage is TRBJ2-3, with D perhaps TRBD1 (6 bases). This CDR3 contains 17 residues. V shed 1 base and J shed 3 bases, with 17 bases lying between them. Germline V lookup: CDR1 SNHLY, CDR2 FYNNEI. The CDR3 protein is CASSEGLGHPGTDTQYF. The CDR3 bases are TGTGCCAGCAGTGAAGGTTTGGGACACCCTGGGACAGATACGCAGTATTTT.

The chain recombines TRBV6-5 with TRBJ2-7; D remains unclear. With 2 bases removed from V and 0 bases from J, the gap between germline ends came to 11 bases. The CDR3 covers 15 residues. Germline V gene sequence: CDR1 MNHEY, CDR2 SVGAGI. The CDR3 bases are TGTGCCAGCAGTTACGGGCCCCGGGCCTCCTACGAGCAGTACTTC. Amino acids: CASSYGPRASYEQYF.

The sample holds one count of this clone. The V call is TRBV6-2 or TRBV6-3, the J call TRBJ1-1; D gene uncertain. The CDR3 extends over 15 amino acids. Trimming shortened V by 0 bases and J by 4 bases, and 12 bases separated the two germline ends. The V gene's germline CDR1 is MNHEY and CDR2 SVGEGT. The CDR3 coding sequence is TGTGCCAGCAGTTACTCGAAGGGTTCGGGCACTGAAGCTTTCTTT. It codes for CASSYSKGSGTEAFF.

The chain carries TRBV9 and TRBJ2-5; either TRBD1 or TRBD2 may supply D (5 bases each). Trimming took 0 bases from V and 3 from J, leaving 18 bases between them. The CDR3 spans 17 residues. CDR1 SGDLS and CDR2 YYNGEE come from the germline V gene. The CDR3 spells CASSVDSGAGIKETQYF. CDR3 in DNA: TGTGCCAGCAGCGTAGATTCCGGGGCAGGGATAAAAGAGACCCAGTACTTC. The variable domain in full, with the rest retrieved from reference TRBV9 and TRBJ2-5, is DSGVTQTPKHLITATGQRVTLRCSPRSGDLSVYWYQQSLDQGLQFLIQYYNGEERAKGNILERFSAQQFPDLHSELNLSSLELGDSALYFCASSVDSGAGIKETQYFGPGTRLLVL.

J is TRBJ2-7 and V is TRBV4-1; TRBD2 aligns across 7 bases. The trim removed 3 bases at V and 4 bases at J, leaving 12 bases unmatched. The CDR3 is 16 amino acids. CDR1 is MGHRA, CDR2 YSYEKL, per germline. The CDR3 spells CASSHYLGLAEYEQYF. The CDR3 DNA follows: TGCGCCAGCAGCCACTATCTGGGGCTAGCGGAGTACGAGCAGTACTTC.

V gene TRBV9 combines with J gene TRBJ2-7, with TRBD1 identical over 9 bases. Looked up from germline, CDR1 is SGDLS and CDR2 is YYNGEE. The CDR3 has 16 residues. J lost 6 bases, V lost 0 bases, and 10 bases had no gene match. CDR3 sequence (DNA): TGTGCCAGCAGCGTAGAGGGGACAGGGACAAGCTCCGAGCAGTACTTC. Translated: CASSVEGTGTSSEQYF.

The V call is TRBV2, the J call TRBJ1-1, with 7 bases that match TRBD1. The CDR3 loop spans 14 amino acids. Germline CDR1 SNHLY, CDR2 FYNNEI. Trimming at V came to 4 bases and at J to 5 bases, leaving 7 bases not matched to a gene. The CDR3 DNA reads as TGTGCCAGCAGTGTACGACAGGGAGATACTGAAGCTTTCTTT. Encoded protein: CASSVRQGDTEAFF.

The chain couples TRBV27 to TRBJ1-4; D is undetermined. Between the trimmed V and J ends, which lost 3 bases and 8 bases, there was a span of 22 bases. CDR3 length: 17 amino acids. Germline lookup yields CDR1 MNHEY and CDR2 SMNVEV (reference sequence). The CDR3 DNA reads TGTGCCAGCAGTTTCGTTCTCCCCCGGGCCCAAGGGGAAAAACTGTTTTTT. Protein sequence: CASSFVLPRAQGEKLFF. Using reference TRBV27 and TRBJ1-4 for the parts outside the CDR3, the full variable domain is EAQVTQNPRYLITVTGKKLTVTCSQNMNHEYMSWYRQDPGLGLRQIYYSMNVEVTDKGDVPEGYKVSRKEKRNFPLILESPSPNQTSLYFCASSFVLPRAQGEKLFFGSGTQLSVL.